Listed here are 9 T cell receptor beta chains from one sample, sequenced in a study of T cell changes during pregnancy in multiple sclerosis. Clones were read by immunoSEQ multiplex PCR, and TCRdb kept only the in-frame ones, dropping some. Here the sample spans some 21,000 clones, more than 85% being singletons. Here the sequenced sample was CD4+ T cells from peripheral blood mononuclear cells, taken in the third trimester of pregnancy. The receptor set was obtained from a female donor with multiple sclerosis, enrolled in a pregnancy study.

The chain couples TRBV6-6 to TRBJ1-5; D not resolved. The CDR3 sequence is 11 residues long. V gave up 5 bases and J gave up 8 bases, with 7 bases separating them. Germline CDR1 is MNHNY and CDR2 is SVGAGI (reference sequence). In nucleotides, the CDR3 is TGTGCCAGCAGTGCGGAGGAGCCCCAGCATTTT. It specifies CASSAEEPQHF.

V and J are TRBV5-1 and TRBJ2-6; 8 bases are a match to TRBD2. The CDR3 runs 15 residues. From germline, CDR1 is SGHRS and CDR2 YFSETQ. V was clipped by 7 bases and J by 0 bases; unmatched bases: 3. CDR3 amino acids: CASGAGGSGANVLTF. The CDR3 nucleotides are TGCGCCAGCGGGGCGGGGGGCTCTGGGGCCAACGTCCTGACTTTC.

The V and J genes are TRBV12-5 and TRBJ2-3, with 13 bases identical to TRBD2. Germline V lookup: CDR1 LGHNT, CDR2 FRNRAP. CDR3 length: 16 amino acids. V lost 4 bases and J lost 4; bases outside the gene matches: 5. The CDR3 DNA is TGTGCTAGTGGTTCCGGACTAGCGGGGGCTGCAGATACGCAGTATTTT. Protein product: CASGSGLAGAADTQYF.

CDR3 region: CSARWREKLFF. In DNA, the CDR3 is TGCAGTGCTCGATGGAGGGAAAAACTGTTTTTT. The chain uses TRBV20-1 and TRBJ1-4; D is unresolved. With 5 bases removed from V and 8 bases from J, the gap between germline ends came to 9 bases. Germline CDR1 is DFQATT and CDR2 is SNEGSKA (reference sequence). The CDR3 contains 11 residues.

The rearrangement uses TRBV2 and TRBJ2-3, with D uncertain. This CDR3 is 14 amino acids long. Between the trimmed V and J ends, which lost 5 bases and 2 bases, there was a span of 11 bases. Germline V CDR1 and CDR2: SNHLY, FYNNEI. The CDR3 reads CASSRNYVTDTQYF. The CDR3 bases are TGTGCCAGCAGTAGGAACTACGTCACAGATACGCAGTATTTT.

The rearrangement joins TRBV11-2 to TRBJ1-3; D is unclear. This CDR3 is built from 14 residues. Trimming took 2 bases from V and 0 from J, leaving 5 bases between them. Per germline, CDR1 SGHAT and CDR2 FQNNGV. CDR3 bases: TGTGCCAGCAGCTTACTTAGCTCTGGAAACACCATATATTTT. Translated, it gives CASSLLSSGNTIYF.

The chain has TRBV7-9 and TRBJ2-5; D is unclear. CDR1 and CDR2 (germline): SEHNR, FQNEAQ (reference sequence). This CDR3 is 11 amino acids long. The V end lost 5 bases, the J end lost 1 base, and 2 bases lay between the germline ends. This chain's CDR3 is CASSRQETQYF. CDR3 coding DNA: TGTGCCAGCAGCCGCCAAGAGACCCAGTACTTC.

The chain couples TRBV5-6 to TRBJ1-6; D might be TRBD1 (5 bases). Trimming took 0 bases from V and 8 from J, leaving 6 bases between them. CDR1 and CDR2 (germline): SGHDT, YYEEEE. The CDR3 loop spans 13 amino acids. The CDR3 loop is CASSLGQYSPLHF. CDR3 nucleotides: TGTGCCAGCAGCTTGGGACAGTATTCACCCCTCCACTTT.

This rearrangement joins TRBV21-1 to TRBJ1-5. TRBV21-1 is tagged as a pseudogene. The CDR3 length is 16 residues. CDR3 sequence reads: CASSNRSLYSNQPQHF. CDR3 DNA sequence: TGTGCCAGCAGCAATCGGTCCCTTTATAGCAATCAGCCCCAGCATTTT.